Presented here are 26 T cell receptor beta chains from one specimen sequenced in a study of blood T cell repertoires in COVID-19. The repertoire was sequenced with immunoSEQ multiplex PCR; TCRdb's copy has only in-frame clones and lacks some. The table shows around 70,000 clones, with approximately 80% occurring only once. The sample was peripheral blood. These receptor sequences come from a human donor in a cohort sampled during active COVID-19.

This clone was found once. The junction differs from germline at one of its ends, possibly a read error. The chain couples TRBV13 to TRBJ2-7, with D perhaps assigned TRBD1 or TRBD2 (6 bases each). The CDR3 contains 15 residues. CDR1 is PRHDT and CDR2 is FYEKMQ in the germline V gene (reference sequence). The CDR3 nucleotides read TGTGCCAGCAGCCTAGGGGGACTGAGCTCCTACGAGCAGTACTTC. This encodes CASSLGGLSSYEQYF.

This chain's CDR3 is CAWSVPGGATEAFF. For the CDR3, the DNA is TGTGCCTGGAGTGTACCAGGGGGTGCCACTGAAGCTTTCTTT. The chain employs TRBV30 and TRBJ1-1; the match to TRBD1 covers 7 bases. CDR3 length equals 14 residues. V dropped 0 bases and J dropped 4; count of bases not matched to a gene: 5. CDR1 GTSNPN and CDR2 SVGIG come from the germline V gene (reference sequence). Complete variable domain (other parts from reference TRBV30 and TRBJ1-1): SQTIHQWPATLVQPVGSPLSLECTVEGTSNPNLYWYRQAAGRGLQLLFYSVGIGQISSEVPQNLSASRPQDRQFILSSKKLLLSDSGFYLCAWSVPGGATEAFFGQGTRLTVV.

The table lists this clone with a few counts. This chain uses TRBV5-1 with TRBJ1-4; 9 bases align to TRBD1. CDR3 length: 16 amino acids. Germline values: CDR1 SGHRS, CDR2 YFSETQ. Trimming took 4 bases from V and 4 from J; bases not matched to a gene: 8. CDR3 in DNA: TGCGCCAGCAGCGCGGGACAGGGCGGTGGTAATGAAAAACTGTTTTTT. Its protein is CASSAGQGGGNEKLFF.

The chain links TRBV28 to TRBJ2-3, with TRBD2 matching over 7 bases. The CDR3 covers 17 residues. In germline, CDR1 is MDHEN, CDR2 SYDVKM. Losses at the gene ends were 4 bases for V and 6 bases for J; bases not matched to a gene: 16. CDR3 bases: TGTGCCAGCAGTTCCCTATTGGGGGGAGGGCCGTCGGATACGCAGTATTTT. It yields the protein CASSSLLGGGPSDTQYF.

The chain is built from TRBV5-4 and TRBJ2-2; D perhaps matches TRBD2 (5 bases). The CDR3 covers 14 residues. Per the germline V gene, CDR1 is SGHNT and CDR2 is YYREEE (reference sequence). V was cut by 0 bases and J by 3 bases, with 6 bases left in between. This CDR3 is CASSLGRYTGELFF. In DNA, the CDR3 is TGTGCCAGCAGCTTGGGGAGGTACACCGGGGAGCTGTTTTTT.

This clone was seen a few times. In DNA, the CDR3 is TGTGCCAGCAGCCGAAGCGGGACCAACCAAGAGACCCAGTACTTC. Translation gives CASSRSGTNQETQYF. J is TRBJ2-5 and V is TRBV2; TRBD2 matches 7 bases. The CDR3 extends over 15 amino acids. The trim removed 6 bases at V and 0 bases at J, leaving 7 bases unmatched. The germline CDR1 and CDR2 sequences are SNHLY and FYNNEI.

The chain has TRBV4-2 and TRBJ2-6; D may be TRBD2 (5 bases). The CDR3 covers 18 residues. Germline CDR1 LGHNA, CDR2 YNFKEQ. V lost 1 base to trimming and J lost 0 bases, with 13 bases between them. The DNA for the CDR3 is TGTGCCAGCAGCCAAGTGGCAGGAGGCCTCTCTGGGGCCAACGTCCTGACTTTC. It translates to CASSQVAGGLSGANVLTF.

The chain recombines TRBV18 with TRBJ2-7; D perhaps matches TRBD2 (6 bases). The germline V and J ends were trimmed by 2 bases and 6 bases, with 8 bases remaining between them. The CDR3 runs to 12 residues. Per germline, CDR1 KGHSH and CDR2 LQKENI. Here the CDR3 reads CASSPTEGEQYF. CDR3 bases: TGTGCCAGCTCACCAACGGAGGGCGAGCAGTACTTC.

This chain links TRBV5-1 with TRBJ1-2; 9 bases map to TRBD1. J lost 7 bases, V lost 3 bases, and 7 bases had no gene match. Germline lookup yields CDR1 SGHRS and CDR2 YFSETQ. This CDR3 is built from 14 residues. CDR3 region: CASSYATGGLGYTF. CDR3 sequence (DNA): TGCGCCAGCAGCTACGCTACAGGGGGCCTTGGCTACACCTTC.

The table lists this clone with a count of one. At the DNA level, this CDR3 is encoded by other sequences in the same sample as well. The CDR3 DNA follows: TGTGCCAGCAGTTTGGGGGGGAACACTGAAGCTTTCTTT. This gives the protein CASSLGGNTEAFF. The V call is TRBV12-3 or TRBV12-4, the J call TRBJ1-1, with a tentative D call TRBD1 (5 bases). CDR3 length equals 13 residues. V shed 3 bases and J shed 1 base, with 6 bases lying between them.

The CDR3 reads CASSLSLSVSGNTIYF. CDR3 in DNA: TGCGCCAGCAGCTTAAGCCTTTCGGTCTCGGGAAACACCATATATTTT. This chain connects TRBV5-1 to TRBJ1-3; D remains ambiguous. With 2 bases removed from V and 4 bases from J, the gap between germline ends came to 16 bases. The CDR3 consists of 16 residues. CDR1 SGHRS and CDR2 YFSETQ come from the germline V gene. The full variable domain, rest sourced from reference TRBV5-1 and TRBJ1-3, is KAGVTQTPRYLIKTRGQQVTLSCSPISGHRSVSWYQQTPGQGLQFLFEYFSETQRNKGNFPGRFSGRQFSNSRSEMNVSTLELGDSALYLCASSLSLSVSGNTIYFGEGSWLTVV.

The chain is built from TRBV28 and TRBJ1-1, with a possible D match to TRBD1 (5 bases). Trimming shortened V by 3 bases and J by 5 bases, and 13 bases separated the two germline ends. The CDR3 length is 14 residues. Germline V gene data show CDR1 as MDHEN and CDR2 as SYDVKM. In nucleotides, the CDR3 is TGTGCCAGCAGTTTCTCAGGGTATGGGACTGAAGCTTTCTTT. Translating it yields CASSFSGYGTEAFF.

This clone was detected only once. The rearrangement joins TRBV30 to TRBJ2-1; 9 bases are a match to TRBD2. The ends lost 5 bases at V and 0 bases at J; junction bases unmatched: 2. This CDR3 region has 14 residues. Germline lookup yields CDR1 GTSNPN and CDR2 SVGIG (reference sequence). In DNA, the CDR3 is TGTGCCTGGGATAGCGGGGGCTCCTACAATGAGCAGTTCTTC. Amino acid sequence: CAWDSGGSYNEQFF.

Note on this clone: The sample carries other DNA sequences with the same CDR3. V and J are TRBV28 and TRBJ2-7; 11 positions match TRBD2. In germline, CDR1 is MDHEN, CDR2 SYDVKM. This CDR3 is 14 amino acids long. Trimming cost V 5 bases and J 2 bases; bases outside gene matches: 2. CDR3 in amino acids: CASSIAGGPYEQYF. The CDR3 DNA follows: TGTGCCAGCAGTATAGCGGGAGGGCCCTACGAGCAGTACTTC.

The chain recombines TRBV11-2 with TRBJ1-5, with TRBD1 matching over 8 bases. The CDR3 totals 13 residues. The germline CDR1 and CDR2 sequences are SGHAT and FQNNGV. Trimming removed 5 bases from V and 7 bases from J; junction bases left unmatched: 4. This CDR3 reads CASSLDRAQPQHF. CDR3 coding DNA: TGTGCCAGCAGCCTGGACAGGGCGCAGCCCCAGCATTTT.

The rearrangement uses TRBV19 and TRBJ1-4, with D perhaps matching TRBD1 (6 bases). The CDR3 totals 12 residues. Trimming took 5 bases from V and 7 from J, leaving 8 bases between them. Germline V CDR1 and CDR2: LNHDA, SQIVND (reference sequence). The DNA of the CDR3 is TGTGCCAGTAGTTGGGGGCCTGAAAAACTGTTTTTT. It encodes CASSWGPEKLFF.

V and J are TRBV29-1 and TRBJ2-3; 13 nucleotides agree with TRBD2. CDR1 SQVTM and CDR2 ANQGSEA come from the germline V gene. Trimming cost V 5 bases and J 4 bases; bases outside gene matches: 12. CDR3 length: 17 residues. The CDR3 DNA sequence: TGCAGCGTTATACCTCGGACTAGCGGGAGAAGGGCAGATACGCAGTATTTT. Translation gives CSVIPRTSGRRADTQYF.

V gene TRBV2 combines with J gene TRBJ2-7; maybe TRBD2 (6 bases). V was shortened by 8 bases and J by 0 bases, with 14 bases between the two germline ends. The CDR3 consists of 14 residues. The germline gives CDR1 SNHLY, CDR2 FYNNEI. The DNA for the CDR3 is TGTGCCAGCCGGGGACTCGTAGGCTCCTACGAGCAGTACTTC. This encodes CASRGLVGSYEQYF. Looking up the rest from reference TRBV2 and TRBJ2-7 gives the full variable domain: EPEVTQTPSHQVTQMGQEVILRCVPISNHLYFYWYRQILGQKVEFLVSFYNNEISEKSEIFDDQFSVERPDGSNFTLKIRSTKLEDSAMYFCASRGLVGSYEQYFGPGTRLTVT.

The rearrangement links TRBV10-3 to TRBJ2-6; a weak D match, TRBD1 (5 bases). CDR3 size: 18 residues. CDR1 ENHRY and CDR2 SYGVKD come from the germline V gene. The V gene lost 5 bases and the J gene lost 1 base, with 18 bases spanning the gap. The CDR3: CAISSSGLSTSGANVLTF. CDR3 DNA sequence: TGTGCCATCAGTTCGTCAGGGCTTTCTACGTCTGGGGCCAACGTCCTGACTTTC.

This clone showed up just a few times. This CDR3 is CASSRTGYEQYF. In DNA, the CDR3 is TGTGCCAGCAGCCGCACAGGGTACGAGCAGTACTTC. The rearrangement links TRBV3-1 (or the pseudogene TRBV3-2) to TRBJ2-7; TRBD1 might be the D (6 bases). The CDR3 covers 12 residues. CDR1 and CDR2 (germline): LGHDT, YNNKEL (reference sequence). Trimming left V 4 bases short and J 4 bases short, with 8 bases between.

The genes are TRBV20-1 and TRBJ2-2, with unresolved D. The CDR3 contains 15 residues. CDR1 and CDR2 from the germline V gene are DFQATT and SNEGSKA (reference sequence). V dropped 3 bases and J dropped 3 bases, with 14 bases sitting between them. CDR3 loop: CSASSRSRYTGELFF. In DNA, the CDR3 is TGCAGTGCTAGTAGTCGTTCGCGGTACACCGGGGAGCTGTTTTTT.

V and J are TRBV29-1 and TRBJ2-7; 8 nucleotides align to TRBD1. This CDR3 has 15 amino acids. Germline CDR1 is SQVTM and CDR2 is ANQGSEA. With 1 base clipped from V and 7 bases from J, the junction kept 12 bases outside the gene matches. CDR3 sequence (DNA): TGCAGCGTTGAAGTTAGCGCAGGGGGCTGGGGGGAGCAGTACTTC. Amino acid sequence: CSVEVSAGGWGEQYF.

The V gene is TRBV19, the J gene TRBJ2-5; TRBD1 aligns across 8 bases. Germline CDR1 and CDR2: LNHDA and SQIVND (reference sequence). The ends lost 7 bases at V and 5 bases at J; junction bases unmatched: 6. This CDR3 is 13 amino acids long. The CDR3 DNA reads TGTGCCAGTACCATGACAGGGGCGGAGACCCAGTACTTC. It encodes CASTMTGAETQYF.

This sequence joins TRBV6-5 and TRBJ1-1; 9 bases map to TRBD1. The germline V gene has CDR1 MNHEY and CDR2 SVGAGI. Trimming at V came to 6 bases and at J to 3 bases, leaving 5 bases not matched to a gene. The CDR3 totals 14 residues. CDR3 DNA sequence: TGTGCCAGCAGACCCAGGACAGGGGACACTGAAGCTTTCTTT. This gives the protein CASRPRTGDTEAFF.

CDR3 amino acids: CASSLAGGTNSYEQYF. DNA for the CDR3: TGTGCCAGCAGTCTAGCGGGAGGGACCAACTCCTACGAGCAGTACTTC. This rearrangement joins TRBV6-2 or TRBV6-3 to TRBJ2-7, with TRBD2 matching over 12 bases. Trimming took 5 bases from V and 0 from J; bases not matched to a gene: 5. This CDR3 comprises 16 residues. Germline CDR1 MNHEY, CDR2 SVGEGT.

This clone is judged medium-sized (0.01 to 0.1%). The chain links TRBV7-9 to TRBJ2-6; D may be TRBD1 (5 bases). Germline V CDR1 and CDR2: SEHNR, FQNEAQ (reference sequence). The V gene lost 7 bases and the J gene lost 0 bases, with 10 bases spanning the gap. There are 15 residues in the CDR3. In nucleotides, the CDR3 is TGTGCCAGCACCCGCGACAGCTCTGGGGCCAACGTCCTGACTTTC. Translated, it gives CASTRDSSGANVLTF.